This T cell receptor beta chain was captured by sequencing in a study of somatic mutations in cytotoxic T cells in rheumatoid arthritis. Study-level information: Patient blood (about 28 ml EDTA) was taken immediately after diagnosis and before treatment. Overall study results and limits: More than 20% of CD8+ cells belonged to the largest clone in about an eighth of the 65 patients. Age-dependent increases in CD8+ clonality occurred in rheumatoid arthritis patients but not in healthy controls. The antigen targets of the expanded CD8+ clones lacked identification.

V trimming: 5 bases; J trimming: 0 bases; junction bases outside the gene matches: 7. The CDR3 has 15 residues. Germline values: CDR1 SGHVS, CDR2 FNYEAQ. Data came from immunoSEQ multiplex PCR; TCRdb stores just in-frame clones and leaves some out. The table has 17,000 or so clones, about 77% seen once; the top ten hold about a sixth. Concerning this clone itself: Its antigen is as yet unknown.

Sequencing used CD8+ T cells sorted from blood. The rearrangement uses TRBV7-6 and TRBJ2-7; TRBD1 matches at 7 bases. This sequence was found in an adult with rheumatoid arthritis. CDR3 nucleotide sequence: TGTGCCAGCAGCCCGGGGACAGAGAGCTCCTACGAGCAGTACTTC. It is translated as CASSPGTESSYEQYF.